This TCR beta chain was recovered during a study of PD-1 blockade in classical Hodgkin lymphoma. The study, taken as a whole, reports: Complete responders matched newly diagnosed patients in baseline diversity. Exclusion covered patients beginning nivolumab under 1 year post-ASCT. In newly diagnosed patients, baseline TCR diversity was reportedly below that of healthy donors.

V was trimmed by 11 bases and J by 7 bases, leaving 18 bases between them. The CDR3 is 12 residues long. Germline CDR1 and CDR2: MDHEN and SYDVKM. A note on this clone: Its antigen is not known.

Stated time point: cycle 4 day 1 (C4D1), after 6 weeks of nivolumab. All patients relapsed after autologous stem cell transplantation, and brentuximab vedotin exposure varied. Magnetic depletion of unwanted cells isolated CD4+ T cells from thawed PBMCs. Profiling relied on immunoSEQ multiplex PCR, and the TCRdb table lists in-frame clones only, not all of them. The data hold tens of thousands of clones, with 85% to 90% observed a single time. This receptor was taken from a human donor with classical Hodgkin lymphoma. Sequences were derived from CD4+ T cells from blood, sampled before the fourth cycle of nivolumab. This chain connects TRBV28 to TRBJ2-7; D is possibly TRBD2 (5 bases). CDR3 amino acids: CASSGLLREQYF. CDR3 DNA: TGTGCCTCCAGCGGCCTCCTTCGTGAGCAGTACTTC.